This section outlines one TCR beta chain sequence together with its context. Antigen unknown. These data originate in a study of CD8+ T cells in alopecia areata. About the research overall: Severity scoring for treated patients was based on the percentage of affected scalp area.

As the sequencing template, cDNA was produced by extracting RNA and reverse transcribing it. Clones were read by immunoSEQ multiplex PCR, and TCRdb kept only the in-frame ones, dropping some. The table lists more than 100,000 clones, about half of them singletons. The treatment is: oral pan-JAK inhibitor, 5-10 mg twice daily. The study, taken as a whole, reports: Higher clonality was seen in lesional scalp than in normal scalp, especially in alopecia totalis/universalis.

This CDR3 is 16 amino acids long. Germline CDR1 MNHEY, CDR2 SVGAGI. V lost 3 bases and J lost 3, with 16 bases in between. This clonotype was sampled from a human donor with alopecia areata. The chain joins TRBV6-5 to TRBJ2-3, with D maybe TRBD2 (7 bases). Here the sequenced sample was CD4+ T cells sorted from blood, taken at week 4, from a patient treated with tofacitinib. The CDR3 loop is CASSYGGGLGTDTQYF. DNA of the CDR3: TGTGCCAGCAGTTATGGGGGGGGCCTGGGTACAGATACGCAGTATTTT.